Below, 22 T cell receptor beta chains from the same sample are listed, as sequenced in a study of cytomegalovirus exposure and HLA in healthy donors. The PCR had 60 Vbeta and 13 Jbeta primers. The repertoire was sequenced with immunoSEQ multiplex PCR; TCRdb's copy has only in-frame clones and lacks some. The sample contains about 160,000 clones, approximately 76% of which appear only once. Sample: PBMCs. These receptors were collected from a female donor in good health and CMV-seronegative.

As concerns this clone: Other DNA sequences in the same sample also yield this CDR3. The rearrangement joins TRBV5-1 to TRBJ2-7; TRBD1 matches at 7 bases. From germline, CDR1 is SGHRS and CDR2 YFSETQ. The CDR3 contains 13 residues. With V trimmed by 4 bases and J by 3 bases, 4 bases remained unmatched. CDR3 protein: CASSRDSYYEQYF. The CDR3 DNA reads TGCGCCAGCAGCAGGGACAGCTACTACGAGCAGTACTTC.

The genes are TRBV27 and TRBJ2-3; D call uncertain. V lost 6 bases and J lost 0, with 10 bases in between. CDR1 is MNHEY and CDR2 is SMNVEV in the germline V gene (reference sequence). The CDR3 consists of 14 residues. CDR3: CASSIQNSTDTQYF. In nucleotides, the CDR3 is TGTGCCAGCAGCATACAAAATAGCACAGATACGCAGTATTTT.

The chain joins TRBV30 to TRBJ1-5; the D is unclear. Germline-derived CDR1 and CDR2 are GTSNPN and SVGIG (reference sequence). The CDR3 consists of 16 residues. Trimming cost V 0 bases and J 1 base, with 13 bases left between them. The CDR3 loop reads CAWSVRNSLSNQPQHF. In DNA, the CDR3 is TGTGCCTGGAGTGTACGCAATAGTTTAAGCAATCAGCCCCAGCATTTT.

The V call is TRBV19, the J call TRBJ2-6; 7 nucleotides line up with TRBD1. V was clipped by 3 bases and J by 0 bases; unmatched bases: 5. CDR3 length equals 17 residues. CDR1 and CDR2 from the germline V gene are LNHDA and SQIVND (reference sequence). The CDR3 here is CASSMGQPYSGANVLTF. CDR3 nucleotides: TGTGCCAGTAGTATGGGACAGCCCTACTCTGGGGCCAACGTCCTGACTTTC.

The chain recombines TRBV7-9 with TRBJ2-2; 8 nucleotides align to TRBD1. Germline assignment: CDR1 SEHNR and CDR2 FQNEAQ (reference sequence). V was pared by 11 bases and J by 4 bases, with 6 bases of the junction left unmatched. The CDR3 covers 13 residues. The CDR3 sequence is CAAGQGGTGELFF. Here the CDR3 DNA reads TGTGCCGCCGGACAGGGAGGCACCGGGGAGCTGTTTTTT.

V gene TRBV6-1 combines with J gene TRBJ2-5; 12 bases match TRBD2. The CDR3 loop spans 14 amino acids. V lost 10 bases to trimming and J lost 4 bases; unmatched junction nucleotides: 7. The V gene's germline CDR1 is MNHNS and CDR2 SASEGT. The CDR3 sequence: CAIHLAGGVETQYF. In DNA form, the CDR3 reads TGTGCCATCCATCTAGCGGGAGGGGTAGAGACCCAGTACTTC.

This clone was observed once. The V call is TRBV6-6, the J call TRBJ2-7; D may be TRBD2 (5 bases). Trimming removed 7 bases at V and 1 base at J, with 14 bases between. The CDR3 sequence is 14 residues long. Germline CDR1 is MNHNY and CDR2 is SVGAGI (reference sequence). CDR3 coding DNA: TGTGCCAGCACCGAAGGGCCGGGGTCCTACGAGCAGTACTTC. Protein sequence: CASTEGPGSYEQYF.

J is TRBJ2-7 and V is TRBV4-1, with D tentatively TRBD2 (5 bases). This CDR3 is 15 amino acids long. Germline CDR1 reads MGHRA; CDR2 reads YSYEKL. V was pared by 0 bases and J by 5 bases, with 14 bases between. Written as DNA, the CDR3 is TGCGCCAGCAGCCAAGACGAGGGAACTCGCAACGAGCAGTACTTC. It codes for CASSQDEGTRNEQYF.

This clone has only one observation. The CDR3 protein is CASSLQGRRFF. CDR3 bases: TGCGCCAGCAGCTTACAGGGGCGTAGGTTCTTC. The chain couples TRBV5-1 to TRBJ2-1, with TRBD1 matching 7 bases. The CDR3 has 11 amino acids. Germline CDR1 SGHRS, CDR2 YFSETQ. V lost 2 bases to trimming and J lost 15 bases; unmatched junction nucleotides: 5.

In regard to this clone: One junction end disagrees with the germline gene, perhaps due to a read error. The chain has TRBV7-9 and TRBJ1-2, with 7 bases identical to TRBD1. This CDR3 has 15 residues. CDR1 SEHNR and CDR2 FQNEAQ come from the germline V gene (reference sequence). CDR3: CSSSLEQGLNYGYTF. CDR3 DNA: TGTTCCAGCAGCTTAGAACAGGGGCTTAACTATGGCTACACCTTC.

The chain joins TRBV7-9 to TRBJ1-3; 7 bases match TRBD1. The V segment lost 3 bases and the J segment 9 bases; nucleotides outside the gene matches: 5. Looked up from germline, CDR1 is SEHNR and CDR2 is FQNEAQ (reference sequence). This CDR3 contains 13 residues. This CDR3 reads CASSFGQEGTIYF. Here the CDR3 DNA reads TGTGCCAGCAGCTTTGGACAGGAGGGCACCATATATTTT.

This chain connects TRBV21-1 to TRBJ2-1; the table's D call of TRBD2 was not tested on the DNA. TRBV21-1 is classified as a pseudogene. This CDR3 comprises 17 residues. CDR3 bases: TGTGCCAGCAGCAAAGTGCCAGCGGGCTACGATTACAATGAGCAGTTCTTC. This sequence encodes CASSKVPAGYDYNEQFF.

The chain is built from TRBV19 and TRBJ2-7; D is ambiguous. There are 12 residues in the CDR3. With 6 bases removed from V and 3 bases from J, the gap between germline ends came to 9 bases. Germline V gene data show CDR1 as LNHDA and CDR2 as SQIVND (reference sequence). Here the CDR3 reads CASSLLGYEQYF. DNA of the CDR3: TGTGCCAGTAGCTTACTCGGCTACGAGCAGTACTTC. Filled out from reference TRBV19 and TRBJ2-7, the complete variable domain reads DGGITQSPKYLFRKEGQNVTLSCEQNLNHDAMYWYRQDPGQGLRLIYYSQIVNDFQKGDIAEGYSVSREKKESFPLTVTSAQKNPTAFYLCASSLLGYEQYFGPGTRLTVT.

The genes are TRBV10-1 and TRBJ2-7, with D tentatively TRBD1 (5 bases). Germline CDR1 reads WNHNN; CDR2 reads SYGVQD (reference sequence). This CDR3 has 14 residues. Trimming cost V 4 bases and J 0 bases, with 10 bases left between them. Written as DNA, the CDR3 is TGCGCCAGCAGTGTAAACAGGAACTCCTACGAGCAGTACTTC. This codes for CASSVNRNSYEQYF.

The chain joins TRBV27 to TRBJ1-2; 10 nucleotides line up with TRBD1. Germline CDR1 is MNHEY and CDR2 is SMNVEV (reference sequence). The trim removed 5 bases at V and 4 bases at J, leaving 10 bases unmatched. The CDR3 totals 16 residues. The CDR3 DNA reads as TGTGCCAGCAGTCCAAAACCGGGACAGGGGAGCTATGGCTACACCTTC. Translation gives CASSPKPGQGSYGYTF.

The gene calls are TRBV5-8 and TRBJ2-3; 14 nucleotides agree with TRBD2. Losses at the gene ends were 4 bases for V and 3 bases for J; bases not matched to a gene: 4. The germline V gene has CDR1 SGHTS and CDR2 YDEGEE. CDR3 length: 16 amino acids. The CDR3 is CASSKRTSGGTDTQYF. CDR3 nucleotides: TGTGCCAGCAGCAAACGGACTAGCGGGGGGACAGATACGCAGTATTTT.

This chain uses TRBV7-9 with TRBJ1-5, with TRBD1 identical over 8 bases. The CDR3 has 16 amino acids. Germline CDR1 is SEHNR and CDR2 is FQNEAQ (reference sequence). V lost 1 base and J lost 5; bases outside the gene matches: 7. Here the CDR3 reads CASSLVKDREHQPQHF. CDR3 sequence (DNA): TGTGCCAGCAGCTTAGTGAAGGACAGGGAACATCAGCCCCAGCATTTT.

V and J are TRBV19 and TRBJ2-7; 8 bases match TRBD1. Trimming removed 1 base from V and 6 bases from J; junction bases left unmatched: 5. The CDR3 consists of 14 residues. Germline V gene lookup returns CDR1 LNHDA and CDR2 SQIVND (reference sequence). In DNA form, the CDR3 reads TGTGCCAGTAGTATAGGCGGCAGGGGGCTCGAGCAGTACTTC. Its translation: CASSIGGRGLEQYF.

Notes on this clone: Other DNA sequences in the sample encode the same CDR3. This rearrangement joins TRBV5-1 to TRBJ2-5; 8 positions match TRBD2. Germline CDR1 and CDR2: SGHRS and YFSETQ. Unmatched junction bases numbered 1, after V lost 5 bases and J lost 4 bases. The length of the CDR3 is 12 residues. As DNA, the CDR3 is TGCGCCAGCAGTCTAGCGGGAGAGACCCAGTACTTC. Translated: CASSLAGETQYF.

This clone appeared a few times. This rearrangement joins TRBV9 to TRBJ2-1, with 8 bases lining up with TRBD2. The trim removed 0 bases at V and 5 bases at J, leaving 4 bases unmatched. Germline V gives CDR1 SGDLS, CDR2 YYNGEE. The CDR3 totals 15 residues. The CDR3 reads CASSVVGTSNNEQFF. CDR3 nucleotides: TGTGCCAGCAGCGTAGTTGGGACTAGTAACAATGAGCAGTTCTTC.

This clone was counted a single time. The rearrangement links TRBV5-4 to TRBJ2-3; 7 nucleotides match TRBD1. V shed 4 bases and J 1 base; nucleotides not matched to a gene: 12. The CDR3 loop spans 17 amino acids. Germline V CDR1 and CDR2: SGHNT, YYREEE (reference sequence). The CDR3 sequence is CASSGAAGTEGTDTQYF. The CDR3 DNA sequence: TGTGCCAGCAGCGGTGCCGCAGGGACAGAGGGCACAGATACGCAGTATTTT.

Here the CDR3 reads CASRGSTGNSPLHF. The CDR3 DNA follows: TGTGCCAGCAGGGGTTCGACAGGGAATTCACCCCTCCACTTT. The gene calls are TRBV9 and TRBJ1-6; TRBD1 aligns across 7 bases. Germline assignment: CDR1 SGDLS and CDR2 YYNGEE. CDR3 length: 14 residues. V shed 5 bases and J 7 bases; nucleotides not matched to a gene: 6.